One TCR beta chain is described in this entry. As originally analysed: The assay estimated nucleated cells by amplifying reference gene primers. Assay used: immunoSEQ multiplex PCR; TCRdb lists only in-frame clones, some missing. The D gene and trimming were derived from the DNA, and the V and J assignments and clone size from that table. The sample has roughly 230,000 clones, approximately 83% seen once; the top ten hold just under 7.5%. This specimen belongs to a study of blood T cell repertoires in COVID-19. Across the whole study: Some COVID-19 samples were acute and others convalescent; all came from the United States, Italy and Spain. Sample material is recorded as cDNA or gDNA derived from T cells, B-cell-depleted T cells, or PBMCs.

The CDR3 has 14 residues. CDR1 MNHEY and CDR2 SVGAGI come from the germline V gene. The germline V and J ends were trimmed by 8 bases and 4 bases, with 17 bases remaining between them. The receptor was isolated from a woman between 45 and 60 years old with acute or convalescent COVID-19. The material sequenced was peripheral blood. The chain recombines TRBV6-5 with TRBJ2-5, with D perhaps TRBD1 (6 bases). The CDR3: CASVSSGVGETQYF. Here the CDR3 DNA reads TGTGCCAGCGTTTCCTCAGGGGTTGGAGAGACCCAGTACTTC.